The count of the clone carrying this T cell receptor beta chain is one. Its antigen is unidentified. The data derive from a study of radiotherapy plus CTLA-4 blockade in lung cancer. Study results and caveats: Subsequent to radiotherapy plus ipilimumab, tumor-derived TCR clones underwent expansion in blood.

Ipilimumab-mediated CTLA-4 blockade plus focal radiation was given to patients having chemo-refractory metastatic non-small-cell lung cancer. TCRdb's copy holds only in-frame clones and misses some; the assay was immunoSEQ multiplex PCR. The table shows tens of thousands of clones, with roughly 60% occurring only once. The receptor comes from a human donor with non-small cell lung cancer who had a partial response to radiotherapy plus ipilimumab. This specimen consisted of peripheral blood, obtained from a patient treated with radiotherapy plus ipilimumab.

The CDR3 coding sequence is TGTGCCAGCAGTCTCACCGGGACAGCCCTTAACGAGCAGTACTTC. It yields the protein CASSLTGTALNEQYF. The chain links TRBV6-6 to TRBJ2-7, with 7 bases lining up with TRBD1. The CDR3 is 15 amino acids. The V and J ends lost 5 bases and 5 bases, in that order; junction bases with no gene match: 12. Germline V CDR1 and CDR2: MNHNY, SVGAGI (reference sequence).